The entry below gives a single TCR beta chain sequence along with its context. The V gene lost 7 bases and the J gene lost 10 bases, with 19 bases spanning the gap. The germline CDR1 and CDR2 sequences are MNHEY and SVGAGI. This CDR3 region has 13 residues. How the authors handled the data: Reference gene primer amplification in the assay estimated nucleated cell counts. Clones were read by immunoSEQ multiplex PCR, and TCRdb kept only the in-frame ones, dropping some. V, J and clone size reflect that table, while D and trimming were determined from the DNA. Here the sample spans about 150,000 clones, around 81% being singletons. The sample comes from a study of blood T cell repertoires in COVID-19. Overall study: The United States, Italy and Spain provided the acute and convalescent COVID-19 samples. The cDNA or gDNA used as material had been derived from T cells, B-cell-depleted T cells, or PBMCs.

Sequenced sample: peripheral blood. The chain recombines TRBV6-5 with TRBJ1-1, with a possible D match to TRBD1 (6 bases). This TCR was recovered from a human donor with acute or convalescent COVID-19. The donor label of this sample is uncertain. In nucleotides, the CDR3 is TGTGCCAGCATGTCAGGGGCCGCCATCTTAGCTTTCTTT. It yields the protein CASMSGAAILAFF.